These T cell receptor beta chains were read from a single sample in a study of read filtering for tumor transcriptome and immune sequencing. TCRdb reprocessed the reads with MiXCR, giving one entry per CDR3 protein. Among nearly 60,000 distinct CDR3 sequences, roughly an eighth were seen once, and the ten largest hold 16%. The material sequenced was a population of CD138-negative cells sorted from bone marrow. The receptors come from a donor at least 40 years old with multiple myeloma. Both conserved end residues are part of each CDR3. D genes are given only for firm matches. Where a row states a size, it is once, few, many or the class of an expanded clone; other rows omit it.

TRBD1,TRBV6-6,many,14,TRBJ1-5,TGTGCCAGCACCATTGGGACAGCAAATCAGCCCCAGCATTTT,CASTIGTANQPQHF
TRBD1,TRBV6-6,many,16,TRBJ2-5,TGTGCCAGCAGTTACTTCGCACCGGGACAGCAAGAGACCCAGTACTTC,CASSYFAPGQQETQYF
NA,TRBV5-1,many,14,TRBJ2-3,TGCGCCAGCAGAGTGACAGACGACACAGATACGCAGTATTTT,CASRVTDDTDTQYF
NA,TRBV6-2/TRBV6-3,few,11,TRBJ2-7,TGTGCCAGCAGTGCCTACTACGAGCAGTACTTC,CASSAYYEQYF
TRBD1,TRBV11-2,many,17,TRBJ2-1,TGTGCCAGCAGCCCTAATCCGGGACAGGGGGCCTACAATGAGCAGTTCTTC,CASSPNPGQGAYNEQFF
NA,TRBV6-6,many,13,TRBJ1-6,TGTGCCAGCAGTCCCACGATGAATTCACCCCTCCACTTT,CASSPTMNSPLHF
NA,TRBV5-4,few,14,TRBJ2-7,TGTGCCAGCAGCTACCGGGACCGACCCTACGAGCAGTACTTC,CASSYRDRPYEQYF
TRBD2,TRBV4-2,many,17,TRBJ2-3,TGTGCCAGCAGCCAAGATGGGAGCGGGGGGGGGACAGATACGCAGTATTTT,CASSQDGSGGGTDTQYF
NA,TRBV5-5,many,14,TRBJ2-1,TGTGCCAGCAGCCCGCGCCGGGGGAACAATGAGCAGTTCTTC,CASSPRRGNNEQFF
NA,TRBV6-5,many,14,TRBJ2-7,TGTGCCAGCAGTTCCCCCCGCGCCTCGGGGGAGCAGTACTTC,CASSSPRASGEQYF
NA,TRBV6-5,many,13,TRBJ1-3,TGTGCCAGCATCCCATCCTCTGGAAACACCATATATTTT,CASIPSSGNTIYF
NA,TRBV21-1,many,16,TRBJ2-2,TGTGCCAGCAGCAAAGGGACTAGCGGCGGCACCGGGGAGCTGTTTTTT,CASSKGTSGGTGELFF
TRBD1,TRBV29-1,many,14,TRBJ2-2,TGCAGCGTAGCACAGGGGGTAGACACCGGGGAGCTGTTTTTT,CSVAQGVDTGELFF
NA,TRBV4-1,many,14,TRBJ1-1,TGCGCCAGCAGCCACTTACTACGGAGGACTGAAGCTTTCTTT,CASSHLLRRTEAFF
NA,TRBV28,many,10,TRBJ1-2,TGTGCCAGCAGCCCCGGCAGCTACACCTTC,CASSPGSYTF
NA,TRBV5-1,few,14,TRBJ1-1,TGCGCCAGCAGCTCAAAAACAGGCGACACTGAAGCTTTCTTT,CASSSKTGDTEAFF
NA,TRBV6-6,many,13,TRBJ1-1,TGTGCCAGCACCGGGGGGCCGAACACTGAAGCTTTCTTT,CASTGGPNTEAFF
NA,TRBV3-1,many,16,TRBJ2-5,TGTGCCAGCAGCCAAGATACAACTACTCTTCAAGAGACCCAGTACTTC,CASSQDTTTLQETQYF
NA,TRBV3-1,many,14,TRBJ1-5,TGTGCCAGCAGCCAGTCGAACGGGGGCAAGCCCCAGCATTTT,CASSQSNGGKPQHF
NA,TRBV7-2,NA,14,TRBJ2-7,TGTGCCAGCAGCTTAACTTCAGGGGACCGCGAGCAGTACTTC,CASSLTSGDREQYF
TRBD2,TRBV5-1,many,16,TRBJ2-1,TGCGCCAGCAGTCGGAAACTAGCGGGGGATCACAATGAGCAGTTCTTC,CASSRKLAGDHNEQFF
NA,TRBV12-3/TRBV12-4,many,12,TRBJ2-3,TGTGCCAGCAATTATCGTGGAGATACGCAGTATTTT,CASNYRGDTQYF
NA,TRBV30,many,16,TRBJ1-2,TGTGCCTGGAGTGTACTTTCGGTCAGGAGGAGCTATGGCTACACCTTC,CAWSVLSVRRSYGYTF
TRBD2,TRBV4-1,many,17,TRBJ2-1,TGCGCCAGCAGCCAAGGTTTTAGGGCGGGGGGTTTGAATGAGCAGTTCTTC,CASSQGFRAGGLNEQFF
NA,TRBV6-2/TRBV6-3,many,11,TRBJ1-1,TGTGCCAGCGTCCGGAACACTGAAGCTTTCTTT,CASVRNTEAFF
TRBD2,TRBV7-8,many,16,TRBJ2-3,TGTGCCAGCAGCGACACGCGGGGGGGCCGGTACAAATGGCAGTATTTT,CASSDTRGGRYKWQYF
NA,TRBV27,NA,14,TRBJ2-1,TGTGCCACCCTCTGGACTGGGTCTCACCTTGAGCAGTCCTTC,CATLWTGSHLEQSF
TRBD2,TRBV29-1,many,13,TRBJ2-4,TGCAGCGTTGCGCCGGGGAGGGGTTTCATTCAGTACTTC,CSVAPGRGFIQYF
TRBD2,TRBV5-1,few,16,TRBJ2-3,TGCGCCAGCAGCTTGGCGACTAGCGGGAATACAGATACGCAGTATTTT,CASSLATSGNTDTQYF
TRBD1,TRBV7-3,NA,18,TRBJ2-2,TGTGCCAGCAGCTTAGTTACTCTGACAGGGCCGGTCACCGGGGAGCTGTTTTTT,CASSLVTLTGPVTGELFF
NA,TRBV29-1,many,15,TRBJ1-2,TGCAGCGTCGAAAATCCGGGACGGTCGTTCTATGGCTACACCTTC,CSVENPGRSFYGYTF
NA,TRBV11-2,many,14,TRBJ1-2,TGTGCCAGCAGCTTAGGGGGTCAGCTCTATGGCTACACCTTC,CASSLGGQLYGYTF
NA,TRBV2,NA,15,TRBJ1-5,TGTGCCAGCAGTGAAGCTGACATCTCCAATCAGCCCCAGCACTTT,CASSEADISNQPQHF
TRBD1,TRBV6-2/TRBV6-3,few,15,TRBJ2-7,TGTGCCAGCAGTTACGCCGGGACAGGGCGCTACGAGCAGCACTTC,CASSYAGTGRYEQHF
TRBD2,TRBV10-3,many,15,TRBJ2-1,TGTGCCATCAGCCCGACTAGCGGGGGGAGAGGGGAGCAGTTCTTC,CAISPTSGGRGEQFF
TRBD1,TRBV9,many,15,TRBJ2-1,TGTGCCAGCAGCGAAAGACAGGGCTCCTACAATGAGCAGTTCTTC,CASSERQGSYNEQFF
NA,TRBV4-1,many,16,TRBJ1-5,TGCGCCAGCAGCCACACTCTGCCGACGGAGAGTCAGCCCCAGCATTTT,CASSHTLPTESQPQHF
NA,TRBV14,many,15,TRBJ1-1,TGTGCCAGCAGCCAAAAACAGGCCTCGAACACTGAAGCTTTCTTT,CASSQKQASNTEAFF
NA,TRBV3-1,many,14,TRBJ1-1,TGTGCCAGCAGCCAAGGAGACAGGTACACTGAAGCTTTCTTT,CASSQGDRYTEAFF
TRBD1,TRBV29-1,many,14,TRBJ1-5,TGCAGCGCTTGGACAGGGGTCAGCAATCAGCCCCAGCATTTT,CSAWTGVSNQPQHF
NA,TRBV4-1,many,13,TRBJ2-7,TGCGCCAGCAGCCACGGGAAGGTCTACGAGCAGTACTTC,CASSHGKVYEQYF
TRBD1,TRBV7-7,many,14,TRBJ2-7,TGTGCTAGCAGCTGGGACAGGGAAGGTGGCGAGCAGTACTTC,CASSWDREGGEQYF
NA,TRBV12-3/TRBV12-4,many,12,TRBJ1-1,TGTGCCAGCAGTTTGCGGAACACTGAAGCTTTCTTT,CASSLRNTEAFF
NA,TRBV6-2/TRBV6-3,medium-sized,14,TRBJ2-5,TGTGCCAGCACCCACAGGAGGGGCGGTGAGACCCAGTACTTC,CASTHRRGGETQYF
NA,TRBV20-1,many,13,TRBJ2-2,TGCAGTGCTAGGAGTCATAACACCGGGGAGCTGTTTTTT,CSARSHNTGELFF
NA,TRBV20-1,NA,16,TRBJ2-2,TGCAGTGCCCGAGGGGGTCGGGGGATAAACACCGGGGAGCTGTTTTTT,CSARGGRGINTGELFF
TRBD1,TRBV20-1,many,15,TRBJ1-5,TGCAGTGCTAGAGGGAGGACAGGGGCGGGTAAGCCCCAGCATTTT,CSARGRTGAGKPQHF
NA,TRBV18,many,16,TRBJ2-2,TGTGCCAGCTCACAAGGACAAAACAGGGTTACCGGGGAGCTGTTTTTT,CASSQGQNRVTGELFF
NA,TRBV20-1,many,13,TRBJ1-3,TGCAGTGCTAGACAGGGCGGAGGAAACACCATATATTTT,CSARQGGGNTIYF
NA,TRBV6-5,NA,13,TRBJ2-7,TGTGCCAGCAGTTACTCGGGACAACTCGAGCAGTACTTC,CASSYSGQLEQYF
TRBD1,TRBV20-1,many,15,TRBJ1-5,TGCAGTGCTCCTTCGCCGGGACAGCTGAATCAGCCCCAGCATTTT,CSAPSPGQLNQPQHF
NA,TRBV6-6,many,15,TRBJ2-7,TGTGCCAGCAGTTACTCGGTACAGGGAGCCCACGAGCAGTACTTC,CASSYSVQGAHEQYF
NA,TRBV20-1,many,16,TRBJ2-1,TGCAGTGCTAGAGAGGACGGGATGAGCTCCTACAATGAGCAGTTCTTC,CSAREDGMSSYNEQFF
NA,TRBV5-1,many,15,TRBJ2-7,TGCGCCAGCAGCTTGATGGGCAGGACATCCTACGAGCAGTACTTC,CASSLMGRTSYEQYF